A single sample gave rise to the 18 T cell receptor beta chains below, sequenced in a study of blood T cell repertoires in COVID-19. This table comes from immunoSEQ multiplex PCR, and its TCRdb copy is limited to in-frame clones, with some not included. The sample lists about 200,000 clones, roughly 87% occurring once. Sequencing input: PBMCs or T cells enriched from blood (not recorded which). These receptors came from a woman under 40 who had recovered from COVID-19.

This chain connects TRBV9 to TRBJ2-5; D not certain. CDR1 and CDR2 from the germline V gene are SGDLS and YYNGEE. This CDR3 region has 14 residues. V lost 0 bases and J lost 1, with 7 bases in between. CDR3 in amino acids: CASSVGGTQETQYF. The DNA for the CDR3 is TGTGCCAGCAGCGTAGGCGGCACCCAAGAGACCCAGTACTTC.

The CDR3 here is CASSSDRGLVRSNIQYF. In DNA form, the CDR3 reads TGTGCCAGCAGCTCGGACAGGGGGCTTGTTCGTAGTAACATTCAGTACTTC. The chain has TRBV11-2 and TRBJ2-4, with TRBD1 identical over 11 bases. This CDR3 has 17 amino acids. J was trimmed by 7 bases and V by 4 bases; bases with no gene match: 12. Germline assignment: CDR1 SGHAT and CDR2 FQNNGV.

V and J are TRBV27 and TRBJ1-2; TRBD1 aligns across 8 bases. The CDR3 consists of 14 residues. The ends lost 6 bases at V and 3 bases at J; junction bases unmatched: 6. Per the germline V gene, CDR1 is MNHEY and CDR2 is SMNVEV (reference sequence). The CDR3 protein is CASRASTGDYGYTF. In DNA, the CDR3 is TGTGCCAGCAGGGCATCGACAGGGGACTATGGCTACACCTTC.

DNA of the CDR3: TGTGCCAGCAGTACCCGGCTAGCAGCTATGGAGACCCAGTACTTC. Translation gives CASSTRLAAMETQYF. The V gene is TRBV28, the J gene TRBJ2-5, with a weak D call TRBD2 (5 bases). Trimming shortened V by 5 bases and J by 5 bases, and 18 bases separated the two germline ends. The CDR3 sequence is 15 residues long. Germline V gene lookup returns CDR1 MDHEN and CDR2 SYDVKM.

The rearrangement uses TRBV5-1 and TRBJ1-4, with TRBD1 matching over 9 bases. CDR1 and CDR2 from the germline V gene are SGHRS and YFSETQ. J was trimmed by 3 bases and V by 4 bases; bases with no gene match: 10. The CDR3 contains 17 residues. The CDR3 reads CASSPGTGFSPNEKLFF. The CDR3 DNA reads as TGCGCCAGCAGCCCAGGGACAGGGTTCTCGCCTAATGAAAAACTGTTTTTT.

V gene TRBV6-2 or TRBV6-3 combines with J gene TRBJ1-5; 7 bases are a match to TRBD1. J gave up 8 bases and V 2 bases, and 3 bases lay outside the gene matches. CDR3 length: 13 residues. Germline assignment: CDR1 MNHEY and CDR2 SVGEGT. CDR3 DNA sequence: TGTGCCAGCAGTTACGATACAGGGGAGCCCCAGCATTTT. Protein sequence: CASSYDTGEPQHF.

The V gene is TRBV11-2, the J gene TRBJ2-5, with 9 nucleotides matching TRBD1. Trimming cost V 5 bases and J 5 bases; bases outside gene matches: 9. Germline V CDR1 and CDR2: SGHAT, FQNNGV. The CDR3 contains 15 residues. CDR3 in DNA: TGTGCCAGCAGCCCACGACAGGGGGAAAGGGAGACCCAGTACTTC. Translated: CASSPRQGERETQYF.

The chain couples TRBV24-1 to TRBJ1-2; 9 bases are a match to TRBD1. The CDR3 loop spans 14 amino acids. The V gene end was trimmed by 5 bases and the J gene end by 3 bases; junction bases not matched to a gene: 3. Germline CDR1 is KGHDR and CDR2 is SFDVKD. In DNA form, the CDR3 reads TGTGCCACCAGTGGGGGACAGGGCGACTATGGCTACACCTTC. Protein product: CATSGGQGDYGYTF.

The chain joins TRBV27 to TRBJ2-7; 7 bases align to TRBD1. V shed 2 bases, J shed 0 bases, and the junction held 4 bases outside the gene matches. Germline V gives CDR1 MNHEY, CDR2 SMNVEV (reference sequence). The CDR3 length is 15 residues. The CDR3 protein is CASSLQGTVSYEQYF. CDR3 in DNA: TGTGCCAGCAGTTTACAAGGGACAGTCTCCTACGAGCAGTACTTC.

The gene calls are TRBV28 and TRBJ1-4; 9 nucleotides agree with TRBD1. V lost 8 bases and J lost 0; bases outside the gene matches: 10. CDR1 is MDHEN, CDR2 SYDVKM, per germline. The CDR3 consists of 17 residues. CDR3 region: CASGNPGQGATNEKLFF. CDR3 nucleotides: TGTGCCAGCGGAAACCCGGGACAGGGTGCAACTAATGAAAAACTGTTTTTT.

The chain uses TRBV6-5 and TRBJ1-3; 10 bases map to TRBD1. This CDR3 region has 16 residues. With V trimmed by 0 bases and J by 3 bases, 2 bases remained unmatched. Germline CDR1 MNHEY, CDR2 SVGAGI. The CDR3 loop reads CASSYSDRGFGNTIYF. CDR3 DNA: TGTGCCAGCAGTTACTCGGACAGGGGGTTTGGAAACACCATATATTTT.

A word on this clone: The junction shows a germline mismatch at one end, possibly a read error. Within the sample, other DNA sequences also encode this same CDR3. V gene TRBV3-1 (or the pseudogene TRBV3-2) combines with J gene TRBJ1-2; tentative D call: TRBD1 (6 bases). This CDR3 has 13 amino acids. Germline V CDR1 and CDR2: LGHDT, YNNKEL (reference sequence). CDR3 in DNA: TGTGCCAGCACCCAAACGGACAGCTATGGCTACACCTTC. It codes for CASTQTDSYGYTF.

The CDR3 loop reads CASSPRVSSGNEQFF. The CDR3 coding sequence is TGTGCCAGCAGCCCCCGGGTGAGTAGCGGCAATGAGCAGTTCTTC. The J gene is TRBJ2-1, the V gene TRBV9; tentative D call: TRBD2 (6 bases). The germline gives CDR1 SGDLS, CDR2 YYNGEE. V was clipped by 4 bases and J by 6 bases, with 17 bases between them. This CDR3 region has 15 residues.

CDR3 in DNA: TGCGCCAGCAGCCAAGAGTTGGGCGGGGGGATCTACGAGCAGTACTTC. It encodes CASSQELGGGIYEQYF. The chain is built from TRBV4-1 and TRBJ2-7; 8 bases map to TRBD2. The germline V gene encodes CDR1 MGHRA and CDR2 YSYEKL. This CDR3 is 16 amino acids long. V lost 0 bases, J lost 3 bases, and 7 bases stayed unmatched.

This chain uses TRBV27 with TRBJ2-7, with a weak D call TRBD2 (6 bases). CDR3 length: 18 amino acids. Germline V gives CDR1 MNHEY, CDR2 SMNVEV (reference sequence). V was cut by 6 bases and J by 0 bases, with 24 bases left in between. The CDR3 bases are TGTGCCAGCAGCAATTTACTTAGCGGTTGGGCCCCCTCCTACGAGCAGTACTTC. Its translation: CASSNLLSGWAPSYEQYF.

This rearrangement joins TRBV11-3 to TRBJ1-1, with D possibly matching TRBD1 (5 bases). CDR1 is SGHNT and CDR2 is YENEEA in the germline V gene. The CDR3 contains 14 residues. V was pared by 0 bases and J by 5 bases, with 10 bases between. In DNA form, the CDR3 reads TGTGCCAGCAGCTTAGAGGGGGGAGAGACTGAAGCTTTCTTT. Translation gives CASSLEGGETEAFF. Using reference TRBV11-3 and TRBJ1-1 for the parts outside the CDR3, the full variable domain is EAGVVQSPRYKIIEKKQPVAFWCNPISGHNTLYWYLQNLGQGPELLIRYENEEAVDDSQLPKDRFSAERLKGVDSTLKIQPAELGDSAVYLCASSLEGGETEAFFGQGTRLTVV.

The chain employs TRBV19 and TRBJ2-7; 8 positions match TRBD1. V was pared by 8 bases and J by 5 bases, with 14 bases of the junction left unmatched. The CDR3 loop spans 15 amino acids. Germline assignment: CDR1 LNHDA and CDR2 SQIVND (reference sequence). CDR3 nucleotide sequence: TGTGCCAGTCAGCCCACAGGGGGGATTTCCCACGAGCAGTACTTC. Translated, it gives CASQPTGGISHEQYF.

This chain connects TRBV5-4 to TRBJ1-1; 9 bases agree with TRBD1. Germline loops: CDR1 SGHNT, CDR2 YYREEE (reference sequence). J gave up 4 bases and V 3 bases, and 1 base lay outside the gene matches. This CDR3 region has 13 residues. CDR3 sequence reads: CASSWTGATEAFF. The CDR3 DNA follows: TGTGCCAGCAGCTGGACAGGGGCCACTGAAGCTTTCTTT.